A selection of T cell receptor beta chains follows, all from one sample in a study of blood T cell repertoires in COVID-19. Assay: immunoSEQ multiplex PCR; the TCRdb copy retains only in-frame clones and omits some. The repertoire has 150,000 to 200,000 clones, around 90% of them found once; the top ten carry 3.5% to 4.5%. Sequenced sample: peripheral blood. The receptors come from a human donor in a cohort sampled during active COVID-19. CDR3s include the opening cysteine and the closing phenylalanine or tryptophan. The D gene is left open where the match is weak. The size of a clone is reported for some rows only, either as once, few or many, or as a class for expanded clones.

>TRBV2|.|TRBD2|TRBJ2-5
CASSDRSGRGETQYF
TGTGCCAGCAGTGACCGGAGCGGGAGAGGTGAGACCCAGTACTTC
>TRBV11-2|.|TRBD1|TRBJ2-3
CASGQGAQSDTQYF
TGTGCCAGCGGACAGGGGGCGCAGTCAGATACGCAGTATTTT
>TRBV4-1|.|TRBD2|TRBJ2-1
CASSQDREGSSYNEQFF
TGCGCCAGCAGCCAAGATCGGGAGGGGTCCTCCTACAATGAGCAGTTCTTC
>TRBV6-2/TRBV6-3|few|.|TRBJ1-5
CASSYQVSQPQHF
TGTGCCAGCAGTTACCAGGTTAGTCAGCCCCAGCATTTT
>TRBV6-2/TRBV6-3|.|.|TRBJ2-3
CASSERGTDTQYF
TGTGCCAGCAGTGAGCGGGGCACAGATACGCAGTATTTT
>TRBV10-1|.|TRBD1|TRBJ1-5
CASTGTGANQPQHF
TGCGCCAGCACCGGGACAGGGGCAAATCAGCCCCAGCATTTT
>TRBV5-5|.|TRBD1|TRBJ2-7
CASSLGQGRYEQYF
TGTGCCAGCAGCTTGGGACAGGGCCGGTACGAGCAGTACTTC
>TRBV10-3|.|TRBD1|TRBJ2-7
CAIRLRDRGHEQYF
TGTGCCATCAGACTCCGGGACAGGGGCCACGAGCAGTACTTC
>TRBV7-9|once|TRBD2|TRBJ2-3
CASSILAGGTDTQYF
TGTGCCAGCAGTATACTAGCGGGAGGTACAGATACGCAGTATTTT
>TRBV14|.|TRBD1|TRBJ2-1
CASSQPAGTGGLGEQFF
TGTGCCAGCAGCCAGCCGGCCGGGACAGGGGGCCTTGGGGAGCAGTTCTTC
>TRBV5-1|.|.|TRBJ2-7
CASSPGEYEQYF
TGCGCCAGCAGCCCAGGGGAGTACGAGCAGTACTTC
>TRBV19|few|TRBD1|TRBJ1-2
CASRDRNYGYTF
TGTGCCAGTAGGGACAGGAACTATGGCTACACCTTC
>TRBV6-2/TRBV6-3|once|.|TRBJ2-1
CASSYSPGKQFF
TGTGCCAGCAGTTACTCGCCAGGGAAGCAGTTCTTC
>TRBV4-1|.|.|TRBJ2-7
CASSQDFRGTYEQYF
TGCGCCAGCAGCCAAGATTTCCGGGGAACCTACGAGCAGTACTTC
>TRBV5-1|.|TRBD1|TRBJ2-7
CASSKGTVGEQYF
TGCGCCAGCAGCAAAGGGACAGTGGGGGAGCAGTACTTC
>TRBV5-4|.|.|TRBJ1-3
CASSLTGAFPGTIYF
TGTGCCAGCAGCCTAACTGGGGCATTTCCAGGCACCATATATTTT
>TRBV7-2|.|TRBD2|TRBJ2-2
CASSQTLAGVYTGELFF
TGTGCCAGCAGCCAAACTCTAGCGGGAGTTTATACCGGGGAGCTGTTTTTT
>TRBV12-3/TRBV12-4|.|.|TRBJ2-2
CASSLAEAGELFF
TGTGCCAGCAGTTTAGCGGAGGCCGGGGAGCTGTTTTTT
>TRBV28|.|TRBD1|TRBJ2-7
CASSFTGAYEQYF
TGTGCCAGCAGTTTTACAGGGGCCTACGAGCAGTACTTC
>TRBV29-1|.|TRBD1|TRBJ1-1
CSVETQGATPTEAFF
TGCAGCGTTGAAACCCAGGGGGCCACCCCCACTGAAGCTTTCTTT
>TRBV5-1|.|TRBD1|TRBJ2-7
CASSLDRGHEQYF
TGCGCCAGCAGCTTGGACAGGGGGCACGAGCAGTACTTC
>TRBV27|.|TRBD2|TRBJ2-1
CASNRLTSGGLGNEQFF
TGTGCCAGCAACCGACTTACTAGCGGGGGGCTAGGGAATGAGCAGTTCTTC
>TRBV5-1|.|.|TRBJ2-7
CASSPGSANLREYF
TGCGCCAGCAGCCCCGGGAGTGCCAACCTGAGGGAGTACTTC
>TRBV29-1|.|TRBD2|TRBJ2-7
CSVARRGDYEQYF
TGCAGCGTTGCGCGGCGGGGGGACTACGAGCAGTACTTC
>TRBV24-1|.|.|TRBJ1-4
CATSAGHSNEKLFF
TGTGCCACCAGTGCCGGACACAGTAATGAAAAACTGTTTTTT
>TRBV6-5|.|.|TRBJ1-2
CASSRGAGNYGYTF
TGTGCCAGCTCCCGGGGGGCGGGTAACTATGGCTACACCTTC
>TRBV5-1|once|.|TRBJ2-3
CASSLSYAGPTDTQYF
TGCGCCAGCAGCTTAAGTTATGCGGGACCGACAGATACGCAGTATTTT